One sample yielded the 32 T cell receptor beta chains listed below, sequenced in a study of OX40 agonist ivuxolimab in advanced cancers. Data came from immunoSEQ multiplex PCR; TCRdb stores just in-frame clones and leaves some out. The sample carries about 75,000 clones, about 85% recorded once. The source was CD4+ or CD8+ T cells sorted from blood, collected in a trial of the OX40 agonist ivuxolimab. Receptors originate from an adult with an advanced solid tumor such as melanoma, head and neck, liver or kidney cancer.

The CDR3 protein is CASSSGTGVRQYF. Here the CDR3 DNA reads TGTGCCAGCAGTTCCGGGACAGGGGTTCGGCAGTACTTC. The chain has TRBV2 and TRBJ2-7; TRBD1 matches 10 bases. Trimming removed 5 bases from V and 9 bases from J; junction bases left unmatched: 7. The germline V gene has CDR1 SNHLY and CDR2 FYNNEI. CDR3 length: 13 residues.

The rearrangement joins TRBV7-2 to TRBJ2-6; D uncertain. The CDR3 sequence is 16 residues long. Germline V CDR1 and CDR2: SGHTA, FQGNSA. The V and J ends lost 5 bases and 2 bases respectively, with 13 bases between them. CDR3 bases: TGTGCCAGCAGCCTAACGACGGCGGCTGGGGCCAACGTCCTGACTTTC. It encodes CASSLTTAAGANVLTF.

To note about this clone: The sample contains more than one DNA sequence encoding this CDR3. The chain couples TRBV6-6 to TRBJ2-7, with 7 bases identical to TRBD1. Germline-derived CDR1 and CDR2 are MNHNY and SVGAGI (reference sequence). Germline trimming cut 4 bases from V and 6 bases from J; bases unmatched to any gene: 3. This CDR3 is 12 amino acids long. CDR3 nucleotides: TGTGCCAGCAGTTTAACAGGGGTCGAGCAGTACTTC. It codes for CASSLTGVEQYF.

This chain uses TRBV5-4 with TRBJ1-2; D unresolved. V gave up 0 bases and J gave up 1 base, with 4 bases separating them. The CDR3 has 13 amino acids. CDR1 SGHNT and CDR2 YYREEE come from the germline V gene (reference sequence). The CDR3 sequence: CASSLDGNYGYTF. The CDR3 DNA reads as TGTGCCAGCAGCTTGGATGGTAACTATGGCTACACCTTC.

The chain couples TRBV28 to TRBJ1-5, with 7 positions matching TRBD1. In germline, CDR1 is MDHEN, CDR2 SYDVKM. Trimming removed 6 bases from V and 4 bases from J; junction bases left unmatched: 6. The CDR3 totals 14 residues. CDR3 in DNA: TGTGCCAGCAGAGTGGGGGGACAGAATCAGCCCCAGCATTTT. Its translation: CASRVGGQNQPQHF. Complete variable domain (other parts from reference TRBV28 and TRBJ1-5): DVKVTQSSRYLVKRTGEKVFLECVQDMDHENMFWYRQDPGLGLRLIYFSYDVKMKEKGDIPEGYSVSREKKERFSLILESASTNQTSMYLCASRVGGQNQPQHFGDGTRLSIL.

The V gene is TRBV13, the J gene TRBJ2-5, with D tentatively TRBD2 (6 bases). CDR3 length equals 14 residues. Trimming stripped 6 bases from V and 2 bases from J, with 13 bases between. CDR1 and CDR2 from the germline V gene are PRHDT and FYEKMQ (reference sequence). In DNA form, the CDR3 reads TGTGCCAGCAGTCGCGGGGCCGGACAAGAGACCCAGTACTTC. This codes for CASSRGAGQETQYF. The variable domain in full, with the rest retrieved from reference TRBV13 and TRBJ2-5, is AAGVIQSPRHLIKEKRETATLKCYPIPRHDTVYWYQQGPGQDPQFLISFYEKMQSDKGSIPDRFSAQQFSDYHSELNMSSLELGDSALYFCASSRGAGQETQYFGPGTRLLVL.

This clone showed up just once. V usage is TRBV18 and J usage is TRBJ2-7; 8 positions match TRBD1. CDR3 length: 19 amino acids. V shed 3 bases and J 7 bases; nucleotides not matched to a gene: 23. Germline loops: CDR1 KGHSH, CDR2 LQKENI. DNA of the CDR3: TGTGCCAGCTCACCCCTTACGGGACAGGTGGCGGGGATCCTTAGGGAGCAGTACTTC. This encodes CASSPLTGQVAGILREQYF.

V usage is TRBV19 and J usage is TRBJ1-2, with unresolved D. CDR1 LNHDA and CDR2 SQIVND come from the germline V gene (reference sequence). The V end was cut by 6 bases, the J end by 3 bases, with 2 bases between. The CDR3 is made up of 10 amino acids. CDR3 DNA: TGTGCCAGTAGGGACTATGGCTACACCTTC. It yields the protein CASRDYGYTF.

The chain combines TRBV5-1 with TRBJ2-5, with 8 bases lining up with TRBD1. V lost 4 bases, J lost 1 base, and 9 bases stayed unmatched. Germline-derived CDR1 and CDR2 are SGHRS and YFSETQ. There are 16 residues in the CDR3. The CDR3 reads CASSRVGTGPQETQYF. The CDR3 nucleotides read TGCGCCAGCAGCAGGGTAGGGACAGGACCCCAAGAGACCCAGTACTTC.

This sequence joins TRBV2 and TRBJ2-7, with D perhaps TRBD2 (7 bases). This CDR3 comprises 15 residues. Trimming pared 6 bases from V and 6 bases from J, leaving 21 bases between. Germline V gene sequence: CDR1 SNHLY, CDR2 FYNNEI. In DNA form, the CDR3 reads TGTGCCAGCAGACCGTTACAGGGAGGGGCTGGCGAGCAGTACTTC. Protein: CASRPLQGGAGEQYF.

In DNA, the CDR3 is TGCGCCAGCAGCTTGGCCGGGGGAATGGGCTACAATGAGCAGTTCTTC. It yields the protein CASSLAGGMGYNEQFF. The V and J genes are TRBV5-1 and TRBJ2-1; D is perhaps TRBD2 (6 bases). Germline CDR1 reads SGHRS; CDR2 reads YFSETQ. The CDR3 has 16 amino acids. The germline V and J ends were trimmed by 0 bases and 3 bases, with 13 bases remaining between them. The variable domain in full, completed from reference TRBV5-1 and TRBJ2-1, reads KAGVTQTPRYLIKTRGQQVTLSCSPISGHRSVSWYQQTPGQGLQFLFEYFSETQRNKGNFPGRFSGRQFSNSRSEMNVSTLELGDSALYLCASSLAGGMGYNEQFFGPGTRLTVL.

The V and J genes are TRBV15 and TRBJ2-1; 8 positions agree with TRBD2. Germline trimming cut 2 bases from V and 5 bases from J; bases unmatched to any gene: 2. The CDR3 spans 14 residues. Germline V CDR1 and CDR2: LNHNV, YYDKDF (reference sequence). The chain's CDR3 is CATSRLAGNNEQFF. CDR3 nucleotide sequence: TGTGCCACCAGCAGACTAGCGGGCAACAATGAGCAGTTCTTC.

The gene calls are TRBV29-1 and TRBJ1-5; D possibly corresponds to TRBD1 (5 bases). Germline CDR1 is SQVTM and CDR2 is ANQGSEA. Between the trimmed V and J ends, which lost 5 bases and 3 bases, there was a span of 11 bases. The CDR3 contains 13 residues. CDR3 bases: TGCAGCGTTTCAGACAGAAACAATCAGCCCCAGCATTTT. Translating it yields CSVSDRNNQPQHF.

The gene calls are TRBV18 and TRBJ2-3; a possible D gene is TRBD1 (6 bases). CDR1 KGHSH and CDR2 LQKENI come from the germline V gene. The CDR3 is made up of 14 amino acids. The V gene lost 5 bases and the J gene lost 1 base, with 10 bases spanning the gap. CDR3 in DNA: TGTGCCAGCTCAAACGCAGGGGGCACAGATACGCAGTATTTT. Translated: CASSNAGGTDTQYF.

The CDR3 DNA follows: TGTGCCAGCAGCATAAGCCCGGGGAATGAGCAGTTCTTC. As protein: CASSISPGNEQFF. The V and J genes are TRBV7-2 and TRBJ2-1, with D possibly TRBD2 on 5 matching bases. This CDR3 has 13 residues. Trimming pared 5 bases from V and 7 bases from J, leaving 12 bases between. Germline values: CDR1 SGHTA, CDR2 FQGNSA.

The chain is built from TRBV28 and TRBJ1-1, with no clear D. This CDR3 has 13 amino acids. Germline CDR1 and CDR2: MDHEN and SYDVKM. V lost 6 bases and J 3 bases, leaving 11 bases between the germline ends. The CDR3 region is CASSLPAYTEAFF. CDR3 DNA sequence: TGTGCCAGCAGCCTACCGGCTTACACTGAAGCTTTCTTT.

The V gene is TRBV19, the J gene TRBJ1-1; tentative D call: TRBD1 (5 bases). The V and J ends lost 6 bases and 1 base respectively, with 9 bases between them. Germline V CDR1 and CDR2: LNHDA, SQIVND (reference sequence). The CDR3 covers 13 residues. The CDR3 nucleotides read TGTGCCAGTAGGGTCGGACAGAACACTGAAGCTTTCTTT. Protein product: CASRVGQNTEAFF.

The chain recombines TRBV6-5 with TRBJ1-2; no firm D call. Germline-derived CDR1 and CDR2 are MNHEY and SVGAGI. The CDR3 is 13 residues long. The V and J ends lost 4 bases and 4 bases respectively, with 10 bases between them. CDR3 sequence reads: CASSSGPLYGYTF. The DNA of the CDR3 is TGTGCCAGCAGTTCCGGGCCCCTCTATGGCTACACCTTC.

The genes are TRBV5-4 and TRBJ2-5; 14 nucleotides match TRBD2. CDR1 and CDR2 (germline): SGHNT, YYREEE (reference sequence). The V gene end was trimmed by 4 bases and the J gene end by 4 bases; junction bases not matched to a gene: 3. The CDR3 loop spans 15 amino acids. The CDR3 nucleotides are TGTGCCAGCAGCACGGGACTAGCGGGAGCAGAGACCCAGTACTTC. The encoded protein is CASSTGLAGAETQYF.

The chain is built from TRBV11-2 and TRBJ1-1; 7 nucleotides line up with TRBD1. With V trimmed by 2 bases and J by 5 bases, 2 bases remained unmatched. Germline CDR1 SGHAT, CDR2 FQNNGV. This CDR3 spans 13 amino acids. The DNA of the CDR3 is TGTGCCAGCAGCTTAAACAGGGGTACTGAAGCTTTCTTT. Amino acids: CASSLNRGTEAFF.

The chain recombines TRBV27 with TRBJ2-1; 9 positions agree with TRBD2. The V gene end was trimmed by 4 bases and the J gene end by 5 bases; junction bases not matched to a gene: 9. This CDR3 is 16 amino acids long. CDR1 and CDR2 (germline): MNHEY, SMNVEV (reference sequence). CDR3 in DNA: TGTGCCAGCAGTTCGTATAGCGGGAGTGAGCACAATGAGCAGTTCTTC. Translated, it gives CASSSYSGSEHNEQFF.

The chain couples TRBV10-3 to TRBJ1-1, with D unresolved. This CDR3 spans 14 amino acids. V gave up 3 bases and J gave up 11 bases, with 19 bases separating them. Per germline, CDR1 ENHRY and CDR2 SYGVKD. The CDR3 reads CAISEPNLRPWAFF. The CDR3 region has the DNA TGTGCCATCAGTGAACCGAACTTACGTCCCTGGGCTTTCTTT.

This clone has just one count. This rearrangement joins TRBV5-1 to TRBJ2-3, with TRBD2 identical over 13 bases. Germline V gene data show CDR1 as SGHRS and CDR2 as YFSETQ. The CDR3 extends over 20 amino acids. V trimming: 3 bases; J trimming: 4 bases; junction bases outside the gene matches: 17. The CDR3 protein is CASSSELAGGPETLADTQYF. CDR3 coding DNA: TGCGCCAGCAGCTCCGAACTAGCGGGAGGGCCCGAGACCCTGGCAGATACGCAGTATTTT.

V is TRBV11-1 and J is TRBJ2-2; 8 bases agree with TRBD1. Trimming cost V 8 bases and J 4 bases; bases outside gene matches: 6. This CDR3 contains 14 residues. Per germline, CDR1 SGHAT and CDR2 FQDESV (reference sequence). The CDR3 loop is CASRKQGGTGELFF. The CDR3 DNA is TGTGCCAGCCGGAAACAGGGGGGCACCGGGGAGCTGTTTTTT.

The rearrangement joins TRBV5-1 to TRBJ1-1; weak D call: TRBD1 (5 bases). Trimming removed 2 bases from V and 6 bases from J, with 11 bases in between. The CDR3 is made up of 13 amino acids. Germline assignment: CDR1 SGHRS and CDR2 YFSETQ. CDR3 nucleotide sequence: TGCGCCAGCAGCTTAGAACAGGAATCTGAAGCTTTCTTT. The encoded protein is CASSLEQESEAFF.

V is TRBV6-6 and J is TRBJ2-7; TRBD1 matches at 10 bases. J was trimmed by 1 base and V by 5 bases; bases with no gene match: 5. Germline V gene lookup returns CDR1 MNHNY and CDR2 SVGAGI (reference sequence). The CDR3 is 15 residues long. The CDR3 coding sequence is TGTGCCAGCAGTCAACCGGGACAGGGGTCCTACGAGCAGTACTTC. It codes for CASSQPGQGSYEQYF.

This clone appeared once. This sequence joins TRBV7-9 and TRBJ1-4; D might be TRBD1 (6 bases). This CDR3 comprises 13 residues. CDR1 SEHNR and CDR2 FQNEAQ come from the germline V gene (reference sequence). V gave up 6 bases and J gave up 8 bases, with 13 bases separating them. The CDR3 sequence is CASRRGGEEKLFF. As DNA, the CDR3 is TGTGCCAGCAGGCGAGGGGGGGAAGAAAAACTGTTTTTT.

V gene TRBV7-9 combines with J gene TRBJ1-4; no clear D. Germline CDR1 is SEHNR and CDR2 is FQNEAQ (reference sequence). V was shortened by 3 bases and J by 5 bases, with 10 bases between the two germline ends. CDR3 length: 14 residues. CDR3 in amino acids: CASSFRTENEKLFF. The CDR3 region has the DNA TGTGCCAGCAGCTTTCGAACGGAAAATGAAAAACTGTTTTTT.

J is TRBJ2-7 and V is TRBV10-2; a possible D gene is TRBD2 (6 bases). V lost 4 bases to trimming and J lost 0 bases, with 16 bases between them. CDR1 WSHSY and CDR2 SAAADI come from the germline V gene. The CDR3 runs to 16 residues. The CDR3 loop is CASSAPSATNSYEQYF. CDR3 nucleotide sequence: TGCGCCAGCAGTGCCCCTAGCGCGACGAACTCCTACGAGCAGTACTTC.

This rearrangement joins TRBV2 to TRBJ2-1; maybe TRBD2 (5 bases). This CDR3 is built from 10 residues. The V and J ends lost 8 bases and 15 bases respectively, with 14 bases between them. From germline, CDR1 is SNHLY and CDR2 FYNNEI. The CDR3 loop reads CASRVERRFF. DNA of the CDR3: TGTGCCAGCCGGGTGGAGCGGAGGTTCTTC.

The V call is TRBV5-6, the J call TRBJ2-2, with D perhaps assigned TRBD1 or TRBD2 (5 bases each). Germline-derived CDR1 and CDR2 are SGHDT and YYEEEE. The CDR3 consists of 16 residues. Trimming stripped 5 bases from V and 0 bases from J, with 14 bases between. The CDR3 loop is CASSSVGTPNTGELFF. In nucleotides, the CDR3 is TGTGCCAGCAGTTCCGTGGGGACGCCGAACACCGGGGAGCTGTTTTTT.

The chain carries TRBV18 and TRBJ2-3; a possible D gene is TRBD2 (5 bases). The V and J ends lost 1 base and 4 bases respectively, with 12 bases between them. CDR1 and CDR2 from the germline V gene are KGHSH and LQKENI. CDR3 length: 15 residues. CDR3 residues: CASSPLIGISDTQYF. As DNA, the CDR3 is TGTGCCAGCTCACCACTCATCGGGATCTCAGATACGCAGTATTTT.